Listed below are T cell receptor beta chains from one sample, sequenced in a study of cytomegalovirus exposure and HLA in healthy donors. The data were produced by immunoSEQ multiplex PCR, yet TCRdb's version contains in-frame clones alone and is incomplete. There are 130,000 or so clones in the sample; roughly 79% occur only once, and less than 2% lies in the top ten. The sequencing input was PBMCs. These receptors were collected from a woman between 18 and 30 years old in good health and CMV-seronegative. The CDR3 runs from the conserved cysteine through the conserved F or W. A D gene is named only where the DNA matches it firmly. Clone sizes are given selectively: once, few, many, or a class where the clone is expanded.

length,D,size,V,J,DNA,CDR3
16,NA,NA,TRBV9,TRBJ1-2,TGTGCCAGCAGCGTATTCCCCCAACAGGGTTTTTATGGCTACACCTTC,CASSVFPQQGFYGYTF
16,NA,NA,TRBV9,TRBJ2-7,TGTGCCAGCAGCTTCCGAGTGACGGACAGGGAGGGCGAGCAGTACTTC,CASSFRVTDREGEQYF
13,NA,NA,TRBV30,TRBJ1-1,TGTGCCTGGAGTGTACGGATTTCAGCGGTGGCTTTCTTT,CAWSVRISAVAFF
15,TRBD2,NA,TRBV4-1,TRBJ2-2,TGCGCCAGCAGCCATGGACTAGCGGGAGCCGGGGAGCTGTTTTTT,CASSHGLAGAGELFF
15,TRBD1,NA,TRBV30,TRBJ1-2,TGTGCCTGGAGGGCTACAGGGGGGTATAACTATGGCTACACCTTC,CAWRATGGYNYGYTF
15,TRBD1,once,TRBV4-2,TRBJ1-2,TGTGCCAGCAGCCAGGGGACAGGGGGGACGGGAGGCTACACCTTC,CASSQGTGGTGGYTF
18,TRBD2,NA,TRBV23-1,TRBJ2-7,TGCGCCAGCAGTCAATGCGGGACTAGCGGTTCCGGAATCTACGAGCAGTACTTC,CASSQCGTSGSGIYEQYF
14,NA,NA,TRBV30,TRBJ2-2,TGTGCCTGGAAGCGCGGGGTAAACACCGGGGAGCTGTTTTTT,CAWKRGVNTGELFF
16,TRBD2,NA,TRBV27,TRBJ2-2,TGTGCCAGCAGCAGAACTAGCGGAACGAACACCGGGGAGCTGTTTTTT,CASSRTSGTNTGELFF
13,NA,NA,TRBV14,TRBJ1-1,TGTGCCAGCAGCCTCGGGGGAGGCGGGTCTGCTTTCTTT,CASSLGGGGSAFF
14,NA,medium-sized,TRBV25-1,TRBJ2-5,TGTGCCAGCAGTGAAAGGGGGTTTAGGGAGACCCAGTACTTC,CASSERGFRETQYF
13,NA,NA,TRBV5-6,TRBJ1-1,TGTGCCAGCAGCTCCCTCGAGGGTACTGAAGCTTTCTTT,CASSSLEGTEAFF